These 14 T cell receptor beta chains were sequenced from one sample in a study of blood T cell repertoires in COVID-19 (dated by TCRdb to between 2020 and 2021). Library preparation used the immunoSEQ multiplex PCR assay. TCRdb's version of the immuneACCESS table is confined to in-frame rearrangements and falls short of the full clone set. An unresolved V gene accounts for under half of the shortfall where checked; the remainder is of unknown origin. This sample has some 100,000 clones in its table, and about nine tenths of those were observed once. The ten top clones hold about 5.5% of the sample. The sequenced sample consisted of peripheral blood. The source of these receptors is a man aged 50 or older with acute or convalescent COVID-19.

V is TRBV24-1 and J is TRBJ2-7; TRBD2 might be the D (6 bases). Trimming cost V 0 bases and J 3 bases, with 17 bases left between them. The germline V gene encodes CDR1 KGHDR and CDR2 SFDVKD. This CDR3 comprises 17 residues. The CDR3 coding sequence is TGTGCCACCAGTGATTTGGGGCAGACCAGCGGGTACTACGAGCAGTACTTC. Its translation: CATSDLGQTSGYYEQYF.

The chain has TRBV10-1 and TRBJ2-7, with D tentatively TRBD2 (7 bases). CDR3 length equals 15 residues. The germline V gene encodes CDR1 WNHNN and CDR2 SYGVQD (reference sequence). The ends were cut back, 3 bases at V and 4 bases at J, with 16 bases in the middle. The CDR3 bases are TGCGCCAGCAGTGACCCGAGGGGGGGCAAATACGAGCAGTACTTC. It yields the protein CASSDPRGGKYEQYF.

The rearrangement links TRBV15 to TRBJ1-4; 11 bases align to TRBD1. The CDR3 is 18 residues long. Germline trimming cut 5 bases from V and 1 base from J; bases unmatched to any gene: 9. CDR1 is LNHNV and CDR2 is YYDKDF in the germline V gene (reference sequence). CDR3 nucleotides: TGTGCCACCAGCGCAAGGACAGGGGGCGGACTAACTAATGAAAAACTGTTTTTT. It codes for CATSARTGGGLTNEKLFF.

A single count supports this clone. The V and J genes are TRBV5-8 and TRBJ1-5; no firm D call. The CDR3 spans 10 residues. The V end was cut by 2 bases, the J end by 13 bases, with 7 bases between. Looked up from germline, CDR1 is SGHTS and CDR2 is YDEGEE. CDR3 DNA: TGTGCCAGCAGCTTAGCGGGTCAGCATTTT. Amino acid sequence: CASSLAGQHF.

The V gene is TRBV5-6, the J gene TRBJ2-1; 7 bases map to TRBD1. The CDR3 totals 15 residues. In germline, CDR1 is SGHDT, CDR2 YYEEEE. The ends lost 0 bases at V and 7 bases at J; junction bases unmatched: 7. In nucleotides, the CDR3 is TGTGCCAGCAGCTTGGGACAGGGAAGATGGAATGAGCAGTTCTTC. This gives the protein CASSLGQGRWNEQFF.

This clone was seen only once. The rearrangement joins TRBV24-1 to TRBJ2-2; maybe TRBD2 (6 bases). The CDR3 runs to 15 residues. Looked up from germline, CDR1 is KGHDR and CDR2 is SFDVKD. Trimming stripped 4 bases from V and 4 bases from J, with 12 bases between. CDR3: CATSDTRGGTGELFF. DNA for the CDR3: TGTGCCACCAGTGACACGCGGGGAGGCACCGGGGAGCTGTTTTTT.

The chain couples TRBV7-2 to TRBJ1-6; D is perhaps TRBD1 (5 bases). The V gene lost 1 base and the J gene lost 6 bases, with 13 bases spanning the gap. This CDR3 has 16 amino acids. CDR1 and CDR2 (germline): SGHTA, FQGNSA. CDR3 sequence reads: CASSLVLGGSNSPLHF. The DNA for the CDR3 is TGTGCCAGCAGCTTAGTGTTGGGGGGTTCTAATTCACCCCTCCACTTT.

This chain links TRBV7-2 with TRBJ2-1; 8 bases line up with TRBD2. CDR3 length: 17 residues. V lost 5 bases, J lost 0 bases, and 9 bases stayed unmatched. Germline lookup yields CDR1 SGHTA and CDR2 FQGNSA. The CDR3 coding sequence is TGTGCCAGCAGCACCCGACTAGCGAGAAGCTCCTACAATGAGCAGTTCTTC. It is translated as CASSTRLARSSYNEQFF.

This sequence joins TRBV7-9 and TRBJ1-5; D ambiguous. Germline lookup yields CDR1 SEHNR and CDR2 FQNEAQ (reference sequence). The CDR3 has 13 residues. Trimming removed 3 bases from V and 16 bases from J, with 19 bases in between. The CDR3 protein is CASSFSGSGSEHF. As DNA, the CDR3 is TGTGCCAGCAGCTTCAGCGGGAGCGGGAGCGAACATTTT. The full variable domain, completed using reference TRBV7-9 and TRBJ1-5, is DTGVSQNPRHKITKRGQNVTFRCDPISEHNRLYWYRQTLGQGPEFLTYFQNEAQLEKSRLLSDRFSAERPKGSFSTLEIQRTEQGDSAMYLCASSFSGSGSEHFGDGTRLSIL.

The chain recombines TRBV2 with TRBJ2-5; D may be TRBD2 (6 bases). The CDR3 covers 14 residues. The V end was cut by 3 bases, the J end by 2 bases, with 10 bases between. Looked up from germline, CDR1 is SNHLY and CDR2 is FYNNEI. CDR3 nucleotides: TGTGCCAGCAGTGACTCGGGGGATCAAGAGACCCAGTACTTC. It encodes CASSDSGDQETQYF.

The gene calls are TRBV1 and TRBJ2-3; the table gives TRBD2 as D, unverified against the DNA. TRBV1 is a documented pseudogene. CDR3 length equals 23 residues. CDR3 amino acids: CTSSQESRPTSGRWWDWADTQYF. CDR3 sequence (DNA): TGCACCAGCAGCCAAGAAAGTAGACCGACTAGCGGGAGATGGTGGGATTGGGCAGATACGCAGTATTTT.

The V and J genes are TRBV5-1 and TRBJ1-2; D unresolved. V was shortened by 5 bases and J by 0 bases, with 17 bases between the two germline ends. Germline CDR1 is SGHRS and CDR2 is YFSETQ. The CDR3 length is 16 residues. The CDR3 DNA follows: TGCGCCAGCAGGGCTGGTCCGAGGAGCACTAACTATGGCTACACCTTC. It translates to CASRAGPRSTNYGYTF.

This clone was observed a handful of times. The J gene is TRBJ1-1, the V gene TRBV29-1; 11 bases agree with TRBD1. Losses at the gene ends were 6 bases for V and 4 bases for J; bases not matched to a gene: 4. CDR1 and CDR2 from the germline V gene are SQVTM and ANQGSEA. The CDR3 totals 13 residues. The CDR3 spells CSVPGTGGTEAFF. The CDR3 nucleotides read TGCAGCGTCCCCGGGACAGGGGGCACTGAAGCTTTCTTT.

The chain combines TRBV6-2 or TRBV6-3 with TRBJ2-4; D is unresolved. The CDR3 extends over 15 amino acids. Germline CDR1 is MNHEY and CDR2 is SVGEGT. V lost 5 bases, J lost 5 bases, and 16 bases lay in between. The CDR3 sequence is CASSPTGSLQNIQYF. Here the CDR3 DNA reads TGTGCCAGCAGTCCCACCGGGTCACTCCAAAACATTCAGTACTTC.